Listed below are T cell receptor beta chains from one sample, sequenced in a study of blood T cells in healthy people across ages. One entry per CDR3 protein, called by TCRdb with MiXCR from the 5' RACE reads. The data show roughly 800,000 distinct CDR3 sequences, 53% seen once. The sequencing input was blood. These receptors were taken from a man older than 75 in good health. Each CDR3 is given with its conserved first and last residue. A D gene is named only where the DNA matches it firmly.

D gene: TRBD1
V gene: TRBV6-5
J gene: TRBJ1-2
CDR3 protein: CASSFGPGQGGYTF

D gene: NA
V gene: TRBV4-1
J gene: TRBJ2-1
CDR3 protein: CASSQDFHMGRRPNEQFF

D gene: NA
V gene: TRBV25-1
J gene: TRBJ1-2
CDR3 protein: CASSSLPGSDYGYTF

D gene: NA
V gene: TRBV24-1
J gene: NA
CDR3 protein: CATSVGETQYF

D gene: NA
V gene: TRBV6-1
J gene: TRBJ2-3
CDR3 protein: CASSDVGLGHRYAYF

D gene: NA
V gene: TRBV6-6
J gene: TRBJ2-7
CDR3 protein: CASSAAGSSGSYEQYF

D gene: NA
V gene: TRBV29-1
J gene: TRBJ2-7
CDR3 protein: CSVIGVRSYEQYF

D gene: NA
V gene: TRBV29-1
J gene: TRBJ1-2
CDR3 protein: CSILGGSLYGYTF

D gene: TRBD2
V gene: TRBV6-2/TRBV6-3
J gene: TRBJ2-7
CDR3 protein: CASSYSRLGLAGRTYEQYF

D gene: NA
V gene: TRBV28
J gene: NA
CDR3 protein: CASTLDTRTHEQYF

D gene: NA
V gene: TRBV20-1
J gene: TRBJ1-6
CDR3 protein: CSASTGTPYNSPLHF

D gene: NA
V gene: TRBV6-5
J gene: TRBJ2-5
CDR3 protein: CASGFLDGQYF

D gene: TRBD1
V gene: TRBV25-1
J gene: TRBJ2-1
CDR3 protein: CASSEYDRGYNEQFF

D gene: NA
V gene: TRBV4-1
J gene: TRBJ2-5
CDR3 protein: CASSQDRPGETQYF

D gene: NA
V gene: TRBV6-5
J gene: TRBJ2-7
CDR3 protein: CASREAPIPGEQYF

D gene: TRBD2
V gene: TRBV7-2
J gene: TRBJ2-7
CDR3 protein: CASSVRTPTSGSFYEQYF

D gene: TRBD2
V gene: TRBV20-1
J gene: NA
CDR3 protein: CSAREYRLAASYEQYF

D gene: TRBD1
V gene: TRBV9
J gene: TRBJ1-5
CDR3 protein: CASSPPSGTGNNQPQHF

D gene: TRBD1
V gene: TRBV5-1
J gene: TRBJ2-7
CDR3 protein: CASSLARTGSYEQYF

D gene: NA
V gene: TRBV19
J gene: TRBJ2-7
CDR3 protein: CASTTNGGREQYF

D gene: NA
V gene: TRBV5-6
J gene: TRBJ2-3
CDR3 protein: CASSRLADGGHRYAYF

D gene: TRBD2
V gene: TRBV20-1
J gene: TRBJ2-3
CDR3 protein: CSARGLAGADTQYF

D gene: TRBD1
V gene: TRBV12-3/TRBV12-4
J gene: TRBJ2-2
CDR3 protein: CASSHRDRVTGELFF

D gene: TRBD1
V gene: TRBV4-2
J gene: TRBJ2-3
CDR3 protein: CASSQDARGDTQYF

D gene: NA
V gene: TRBV20-1
J gene: TRBJ2-1
CDR3 protein: CSAPRSLEQFF

D gene: NA
V gene: TRBV28
J gene: TRBJ2-1
CDR3 protein: CASSLTGPQFF

D gene: TRBD1
V gene: TRBV5-1
J gene: TRBJ2-1
CDR3 protein: CASSRGPGLNEQFF

D gene: NA
V gene: TRBV9
J gene: TRBJ1-1
CDR3 protein: CASSVDGDTEAFF

D gene: TRBD1
V gene: TRBV29-1
J gene: TRBJ1-2
CDR3 protein: CSVSGGGNGYTF

D gene: NA
V gene: TRBV7-9
J gene: TRBJ2-1
CDR3 protein: CASSRKLAGGSYNEQFF

D gene: TRBD2
V gene: TRBV6-5
J gene: TRBJ2-6
CDR3 protein: CASSFAGLAGTIDSGANVLTF

D gene: NA
V gene: TRBV12-3/TRBV12-4
J gene: NA
CDR3 protein: CASRLVGLTYNEQYF

D gene: TRBD1
V gene: TRBV5-1
J gene: NA
CDR3 protein: CASSSVRQGAYEQYF

D gene: NA
V gene: TRBV20-1
J gene: TRBJ2-7
CDR3 protein: CSATFPPTSSHEQYF

D gene: NA
V gene: TRBV29-1
J gene: TRBJ2-1
CDR3 protein: CSVAGSERQYPYNEQFF

D gene: TRBD1
V gene: TRBV15
J gene: TRBJ2-1
CDR3 protein: CATTDRGAYNEQFF

D gene: NA
V gene: TRBV7-3
J gene: TRBJ2-3
CDR3 protein: CASSPRGAGFGTDTRYF